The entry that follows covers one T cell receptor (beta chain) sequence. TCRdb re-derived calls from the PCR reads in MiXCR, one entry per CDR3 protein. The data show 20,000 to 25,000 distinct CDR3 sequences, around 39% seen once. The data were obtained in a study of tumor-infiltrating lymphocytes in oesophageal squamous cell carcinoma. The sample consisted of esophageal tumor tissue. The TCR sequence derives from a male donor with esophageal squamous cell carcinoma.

CDR3 region: CASSLEGDSNQPQHF. The CDR3 region has the DNA TGCGCCAGCAGCTTGGAAGGGGATAGCAATCAGCCCCAGCATTTT. The chain links TRBV5-1 to TRBJ1-5; tentatively, D is TRBD1 (5 bases). Germline-derived CDR1 and CDR2 are SGHRS and YFSETQ. V gave up 0 bases and J gave up 0 bases, with 7 bases separating them. This CDR3 contains 15 residues.